A selection of T cell receptor beta chains follows, all from one sample in a study of cytomegalovirus exposure and HLA in healthy donors. Clones were read by immunoSEQ multiplex PCR, and TCRdb kept only the in-frame ones, dropping some. The repertoire includes 150,000 to 200,000 clones, 84% of them detected once, and 0.25% to 0.3% sits in the top ten. Sequenced sample: PBMCs. Receptor source: a boy aged 5-17 years in good health and CMV-seronegative. Both conserved end residues are part of each CDR3. The order of the fields is D gene, J gene, V gene, clone size, CDR3 DNA, CDR3 protein. The D gene is left open where the match is weak. Rows give clone size only sometimes, using once, few, many, or a class for an expanded clone.

. TRBJ1-1 TRBV7-3 . TGTGCCAGCAGCTTAAAGGGGATGGGGACTGAAGCTTTCTTT CASSLKGMGTEAFF
TRBD1 TRBJ1-1 TRBV5-1 . TGCGCCAGCAGCTTGGGACAGGGGAAGGAGGCTTTCTTT CASSLGQGKEAFF
TRBD1 TRBJ2-7 TRBV9 . TGTGCCGGCAGCGGCCGGGACAGGGCCCACGAGCAGTACTTC CAGSGRDRAHEQYF
. TRBJ2-7 TRBV30 . TGTGCCTGGAGTCTCCGGGGAATACCCTACGAGCAGTACTTC CAWSLRGIPYEQYF
. TRBJ1-2 TRBV29-1 . TGCAGCGTTCAGGGCTATAACTATGGCTACACCTTC CSVQGYNYGYTF
. TRBJ1-1 TRBV6-1 . TGTGCCAGCAGTGCTAGGACGAGGGCTGAAGCTTTCTTT CASSARTRAEAFF
. TRBJ2-7 TRBV5-6 . TGTGCCAGCAGCTTGATTTACGGGGGGCGTTACGAGCAGTACTTC CASSLIYGGRYEQYF
. TRBJ2-7 TRBV5-4 . TGTGCCAGCAGCTTAAAGGGGCAGGGTGGTGGGTACGAGCAGTACTTC CASSLKGQGGGYEQYF
TRBD1 TRBJ2-7 TRBV28 . TGTGCCAGCAGTTTATCGGGACAGGGGAGCTACGAGCAGTACTTC CASSLSGQGSYEQYF
. TRBJ1-1 TRBV2 . TGTGCCAGCCCCCCCGCTGAAGCTTTCTTT CASPPAEAFF
. TRBJ2-7 TRBV9 . TGTGCCAGCAGCGTCGGGACTTTAACCTCCTACGAGCAGTACTTC CASSVGTLTSYEQYF
TRBD2 TRBJ2-3 TRBV19 . TGTGCCAGTAAGGCGACTAGCGGCACAGATACGCAGTATTTT CASKATSGTDTQYF
TRBD1 TRBJ1-1 TRBV2 few TGTGCCAGCAGTAGGTGGGACAGTAACACTGAAGCTTTCTTT CASSRWDSNTEAFF
TRBD2 TRBJ2-3 TRBV2 . TGTGCCAGCAGTGGGGCCAGCGGGAGCGGGAATACGCAGTATTTT CASSGASGSGNTQYF
. TRBJ1-6 TRBV27 . TGTGCCAGCAGTCCCTGGGGGACATGGTCCTCACCCCTCCACTTT CASSPWGTWSSPLHF
. TRBJ1-1 TRBV9 . TGTGCCAGCAGCCCACGGACAGAGGCCGGCTTT CASSPRTEAGF
TRBD2 TRBJ2-7 TRBV7-9 few TGTGCCAGCAGCTTAGGAACTAGCGGGGGGGCCTTATCCTACGAGCAGTACTTC CASSLGTSGGALSYEQYF
. TRBJ1-2 TRBV6-6 once TGTGCCAGCATCTCGGCGGTGTATGGCTACACCTTC CASISAVYGYTF
. TRBJ2-7 TRBV5-6 . TGTGCCAGCAGCTTGCTAGTTCCCTACGAGCAGTACTTC CASSLLVPYEQYF
. TRBJ1-1 TRBV5-5 . TGTGCCAGCAGCTCCCCCGGAGGGCGGAGTGAAGCTTTCTTT CASSSPGGRSEAFF
. TRBJ1-4 TRBV7-2 . TGTGCCAGCAGTCCCCGCCACATTAATGAAAAACTGTTTTTT CASSPRHINEKLFF
. TRBJ1-2 TRBV5-8 . TGTGCCAGCAGTCAACAGCTTCTGTATGGCTACACCTTC CASSQQLLYGYTF
TRBD2 TRBJ2-7 TRBV11-2 . TGTGCCAGCAAACCTAGCGGGAGTACCGAGCAGTACTTC CASKPSGSTEQYF
. TRBJ2-6 TRBV5-1 . TGCGCCAGCAGCTTGGCGGGACAAAGGTCTGGGGCCAACGTCCTGACTTTC CASSLAGQRSGANVLTF
. TRBJ1-1 TRBV6-5 few TGTGCCAGCAGTTACACATCAGGAAACACTGAAGCTTTCTTT CASSYTSGNTEAFF
. TRBJ2-1 TRBV18 . TGTGCCAGCACGCAAGGGGGTGAGCAGTTCTTC CASTQGGEQFF
. TRBJ1-3 TRBV18 . TGTGCCAGCTCCCTTGACATTGACACCATATATTTT CASSLDIDTIYF
. TRBJ2-4 TRBV7-6 once TGTGCCAGCAGCTTAGACACCGCAAACATTCAGTACTTC CASSLDTANIQYF
. TRBJ2-2 TRBV27 . TGTGCCAGCAGTTCCAGACTGAACACCGGGGAGCTGTTTTTT CASSSRLNTGELFF
. TRBJ2-2 TRBV4-3 . TGCGCCAGCAGCTCTTCAACGGGAAACACCGGGGAGCTGTTTTTT CASSSSTGNTGELFF
TRBD1 TRBJ2-2 TRBV5-1 . TGCGCCAGCAGCGCGGGACAGGGAGGCACCGGGGAGCTGTTTTTT CASSAGQGGTGELFF
. TRBJ1-2 TRBV11-2 . TGTGCCAGCAGCTTACTAGGAGAGAAAGGTATACGGAACGGCTACACCTTC CASSLLGEKGIRNGYTF
. TRBJ2-5 TRBV5-1 . TGCGCCAGCAGCTTGGAATCCGAGGGGACCCAGTACTTC CASSLESEGTQYF
TRBD1 TRBJ2-7 TRBV30 . TGTGCCTGGAGTCCCTCTCGACCGGGACAGGGGGCTTACGAGCAGTACTTC CAWSPSRPGQGAYEQYF
TRBD1 TRBJ1-2 TRBV5-1 . TGCGCCAGCAGCTTGTTAACAGGGGGCTTGGGCTATGGCTACACCTTC CASSLLTGGLGYGYTF
. TRBJ2-7 TRBV19 . TGTGCCAGTAGCCCCCCTTTTGGGAGATTCGAGCAGTACTTC CASSPPFGRFEQYF
. TRBJ1-6 TRBV30 . TGTGCCTGGGATGGGGGCTTGGGCTCCTATAATTCACCCCTCCACTTT CAWDGGLGSYNSPLHF
. TRBJ2-7 TRBV30 . TGTGCCTGGAGTGTGGGCGGGACCTACGAGCAGTACTTC CAWSVGGTYEQYF
. TRBJ2-3 TRBV6-6 . TGTGCCAGCAGTTACTATGGGTGGGGGCGCACAGATACGCAGTATTTT CASSYYGWGRTDTQYF
TRBD1 TRBJ1-2 TRBV10-2 . TGCGCCAGCAGTGACGCCACCGGACAGGGAAACTATGGCTACACCTTC CASSDATGQGNYGYTF
. TRBJ1-2 TRBV4-1 . TGCGCCAGCAGCCAAGGGCGGATGGCTAACTATGGCTACACCTTC CASSQGRMANYGYTF
TRBD1 TRBJ2-7 TRBV2 . TGTGCCAGCAGTGAGGGGGGGACAGGGACCTACGAGCAGTACTTC CASSEGGTGTYEQYF
. TRBJ1-2 TRBV20-1 once TGCAGTGCTAGAAGGACCGAGGAGGACACCTTC CSARRTEEDTF
. TRBJ1-3 TRBV5-4 once TGTGCCAGCAGCTTGGGGTTAACAGGACGGTCTGGAAACACCATATATTTT CASSLGLTGRSGNTIYF
. TRBJ2-1 TRBV4-1 . TGCGCCAGCAGCCAAGCACCCGGGAACACCTACAATGAGCAGTTCTTC CASSQAPGNTYNEQFF
. TRBJ1-1 TRBV6-1 few TGTGCCAGCACCGACAGATACCTTGAAGCTTTCTTT CASTDRYLEAFF